The 12 T cell receptor beta chains presented below share a single source sample, sequenced in a study of T cell changes during pregnancy in multiple sclerosis (dated by TCRdb to about 2019). Libraries were made using the immunoSEQ multiplex PCR assay. TCRdb re-hosts the immuneACCESS table, in-frame sequences only. Its copies lack some clones; in the studies checked, an unresolved V gene accounts for under half of them, and the cause for the rest is not known. This sample lists tens of thousands of clones; approximately 86% were detected once. 1.5% to 2% of the sample rests with the top ten. The sequencing used peripheral blood, collected in the first trimester of pregnancy. The source of these receptors is a female donor with multiple sclerosis, enrolled in a pregnancy study.

The chain carries TRBV7-7 and TRBJ2-2, with a tentative D call TRBD1 (6 bases). Trimming removed 1 base at V and 4 bases at J, with 10 bases between. The CDR3 length is 15 residues. The germline CDR1 and CDR2 sequences are SSHAT and FNYEAQ (reference sequence). The CDR3 here is CASSLDRVSTGELFF. The CDR3, as DNA: TGTGCCAGCAGCTTAGACAGGGTTTCCACCGGGGAGCTGTTTTTT.

The chain combines TRBV28 with TRBJ1-5; TRBD1 matches 9 bases. Germline values: CDR1 MDHEN, CDR2 SYDVKM. CDR3 length: 16 amino acids. V lost 6 bases, J lost 6 bases, and 12 bases stayed unmatched. Written as DNA, the CDR3 is TGTGCCAGCAGAGTATTACCTGGACAGGGGTTTCAGCCCCAGCATTTT. As protein: CASRVLPGQGFQPQHF.

CDR3 region: CASSLSRGATGELFF. CDR3 sequence (DNA): TGTGCCAGCAGCTTATCAAGGGGTGCCACCGGGGAGCTGTTTTTT. The chain employs TRBV7-2 and TRBJ2-2, with D possibly being TRBD1 (5 bases). Looked up from germline, CDR1 is SGHTA and CDR2 is FQGNSA. The CDR3 has 15 residues. Trimming removed 2 bases at V and 4 bases at J, with 11 bases between. The full variable domain, rest sourced from reference TRBV7-2 and TRBJ2-2, is GAGVSQSPSNKVTEKGKDVELRCDPISGHTALYWYRQSLGQGLEFLIYFQGNSAPDKSGLPSDRFSAERTGGSVSTLTIQRTQQEDSAVYLCASSLSRGATGELFFGEGSRLTVL.

This rearrangement joins TRBV19 to TRBJ1-1; D unresolved. Trimming removed 10 bases from V and 1 base from J, with 16 bases in between. Germline loops: CDR1 LNHDA, CDR2 SQIVND (reference sequence). This CDR3 has 14 residues. CDR3 DNA sequence: TGTGCCACGGGGTGGACGAACAGGAACACTGAAGCTTTCTTT. Translation: CATGWTNRNTEAFF.

V usage is TRBV7-2 and J usage is TRBJ1-2, with 7 bases that match TRBD1. The CDR3 has 15 residues. Looked up from germline, CDR1 is SGHTA and CDR2 is FQGNSA. V shed 1 base, J shed 0 bases, and the junction held 2 bases outside the gene matches. The CDR3 sequence is CASSLDGTANYGYTF. CDR3 nucleotide sequence: TGTGCCAGCAGCTTAGATGGGACAGCTAACTATGGCTACACCTTC.

The chain uses TRBV6-4 and TRBJ2-3; D gene ambiguous. Germline-derived CDR1 and CDR2 are MRHNA and SNTAGT. Trimming removed 2 bases at V and 2 bases at J, with 8 bases between. The CDR3 loop spans 14 amino acids. The CDR3 here is CASSDDTSTDTQYF. Written as DNA, the CDR3 is TGTGCCAGCAGTGACGACACGTCCACAGATACGCAGTATTTT.

The gene calls are TRBV6-5 and TRBJ1-5; 7 positions agree with TRBD1. Looked up from germline, CDR1 is MNHEY and CDR2 is SVGAGI. The CDR3 covers 13 residues. V lost 6 bases, J lost 4 bases, and 3 bases stayed unmatched. The CDR3 DNA reads TGTGCCAGCAGGAACAGGGGAAATCAGCCCCAGCATTTT. Translated, it gives CASRNRGNQPQHF.

The chain recombines TRBV27 with TRBJ2-1; D not resolved. V was clipped by 5 bases and J by 0 bases, with 11 bases between them. This CDR3 region has 15 residues. Germline lookup yields CDR1 MNHEY and CDR2 SMNVEV (reference sequence). The CDR3 sequence: CASSPPDLSYNEQFF. The CDR3 DNA is TGTGCCAGCAGTCCTCCAGATCTCTCCTACAATGAGCAGTTCTTC.

The chain is built from TRBV7-9 and TRBJ2-5, with 9 bases matching TRBD2. Looked up from germline, CDR1 is SEHNR and CDR2 is FQNEAQ (reference sequence). The length of the CDR3 is 16 residues. V gave up 1 base and J gave up 5 bases; unmatched junction bases: 8. CDR3 nucleotides: TGTGCCAGCAGCTTAGGGCTAGTAGCGGGAGTGGAGACCCAGTACTTC. Its protein is CASSLGLVAGVETQYF.

The chain employs TRBV5-1 and TRBJ2-7; 10 nucleotides agree with TRBD1. The trim removed 1 base at V and 6 bases at J, leaving 7 bases unmatched. The CDR3 consists of 15 residues. The germline gives CDR1 SGHRS, CDR2 YFSETQ. The DNA for the CDR3 is TGCGCCAGCAGCTTGTCAATGGACAGGGGGGGCGAGCAGTACTTC. As protein: CASSLSMDRGGEQYF. Full variable domain (missing parts from reference TRBV5-1 and TRBJ2-7): KAGVTQTPRYLIKTRGQQVTLSCSPISGHRSVSWYQQTPGQGLQFLFEYFSETQRNKGNFPGRFSGRQFSNSRSEMNVSTLELGDSALYLCASSLSMDRGGEQYFGPGTRLTVT.

The V and J genes are TRBV18 and TRBJ1-5, with a possible D match to TRBD1 (5 bases). V was trimmed by 2 bases and J by 7 bases, leaving 12 bases between them. The length of the CDR3 is 14 residues. Germline CDR1 and CDR2: KGHSH and LQKENI. This CDR3 reads CASSPRRGGQPQHF. The CDR3, as DNA: TGTGCCAGCTCACCAAGGAGGGGTGGACAGCCCCAGCATTTT.

This clone showed up just a few times. V and J are TRBV5-1 and TRBJ2-2; 8 bases line up with TRBD2. Trimming cost V 5 bases and J 1 base; bases outside gene matches: 7. Looked up from germline, CDR1 is SGHRS and CDR2 is YFSETQ. The CDR3 runs to 16 residues. In nucleotides, the CDR3 is TGCGCCAGCAGGCCCGGGACTAGTCTGAACACCGGGGAGCTGTTTTTT. This sequence encodes CASRPGTSLNTGELFF.